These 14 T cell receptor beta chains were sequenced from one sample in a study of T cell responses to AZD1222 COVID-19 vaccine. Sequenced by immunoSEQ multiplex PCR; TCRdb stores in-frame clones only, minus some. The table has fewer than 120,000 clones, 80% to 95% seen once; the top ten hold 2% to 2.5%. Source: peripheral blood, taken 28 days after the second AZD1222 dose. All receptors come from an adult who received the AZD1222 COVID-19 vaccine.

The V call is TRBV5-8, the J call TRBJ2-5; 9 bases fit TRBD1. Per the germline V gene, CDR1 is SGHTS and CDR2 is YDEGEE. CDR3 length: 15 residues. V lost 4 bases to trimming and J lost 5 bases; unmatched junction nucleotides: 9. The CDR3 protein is CASSPGQGSRETQYF. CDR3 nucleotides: TGTGCCAGCAGCCCGGGACAGGGCTCCCGTGAGACCCAGTACTTC.

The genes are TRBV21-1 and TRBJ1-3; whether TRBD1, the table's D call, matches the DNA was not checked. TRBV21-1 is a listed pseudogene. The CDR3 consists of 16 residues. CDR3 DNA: TGTGCCAGCAGCGCTCCAGGGGTTTATCGTGGAAACACCATATATTTT. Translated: CASSAPGVYRGNTIYF.

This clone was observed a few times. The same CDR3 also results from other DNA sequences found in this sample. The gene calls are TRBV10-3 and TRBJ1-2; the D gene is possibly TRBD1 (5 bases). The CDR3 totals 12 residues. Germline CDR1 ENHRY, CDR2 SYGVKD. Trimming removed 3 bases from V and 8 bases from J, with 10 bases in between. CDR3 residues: CAISDGGYGYTF. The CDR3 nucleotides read TGTGCCATCAGTGATGGGGGGTACGGCTACACCTTC.

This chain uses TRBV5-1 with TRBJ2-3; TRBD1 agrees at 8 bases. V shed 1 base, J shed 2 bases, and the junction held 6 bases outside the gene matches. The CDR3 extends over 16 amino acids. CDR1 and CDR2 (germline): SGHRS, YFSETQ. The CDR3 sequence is CASSLLGQGPTDTQYF. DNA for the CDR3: TGCGCCAGCAGCTTGCTCGGACAGGGCCCCACAGATACGCAGTATTTT.

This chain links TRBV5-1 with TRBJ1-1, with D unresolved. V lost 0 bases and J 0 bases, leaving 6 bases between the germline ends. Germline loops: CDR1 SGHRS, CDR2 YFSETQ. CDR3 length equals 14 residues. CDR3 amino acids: CASSLGRLNTEAFF. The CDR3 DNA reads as TGCGCCAGCAGCTTGGGACGGCTGAACACTGAAGCTTTCTTT.

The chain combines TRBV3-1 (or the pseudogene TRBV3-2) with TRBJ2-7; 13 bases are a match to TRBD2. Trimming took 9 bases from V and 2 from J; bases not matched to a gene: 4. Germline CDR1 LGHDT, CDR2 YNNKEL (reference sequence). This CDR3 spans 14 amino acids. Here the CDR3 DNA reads TGTGCCAGTTCTGGGACTAGCGGGGCCTACGAGCAGTACTTC. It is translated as CASSGTSGAYEQYF.

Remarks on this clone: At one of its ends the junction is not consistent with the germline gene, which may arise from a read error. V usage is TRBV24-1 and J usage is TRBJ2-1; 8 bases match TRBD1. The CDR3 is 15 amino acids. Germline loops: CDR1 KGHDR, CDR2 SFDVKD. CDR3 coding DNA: TGTGCCACCAGTGCCGTAACGACAGGGGATAATGGGCAGTTCTTC. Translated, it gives CATSAVTTGDNGQFF.

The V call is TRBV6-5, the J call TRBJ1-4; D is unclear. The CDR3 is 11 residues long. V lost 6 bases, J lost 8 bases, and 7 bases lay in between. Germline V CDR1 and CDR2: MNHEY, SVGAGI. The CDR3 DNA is TGTGCCAGCAGATCTCACGAAAAACTGTTTTTT. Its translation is CASRSHEKLFF.

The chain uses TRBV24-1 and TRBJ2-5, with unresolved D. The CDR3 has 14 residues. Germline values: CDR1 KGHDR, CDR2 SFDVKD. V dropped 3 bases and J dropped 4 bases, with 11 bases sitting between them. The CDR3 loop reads CATSDPYRLETQYF. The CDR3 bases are TGTGCCACCAGTGATCCATACAGACTAGAGACCCAGTACTTC.

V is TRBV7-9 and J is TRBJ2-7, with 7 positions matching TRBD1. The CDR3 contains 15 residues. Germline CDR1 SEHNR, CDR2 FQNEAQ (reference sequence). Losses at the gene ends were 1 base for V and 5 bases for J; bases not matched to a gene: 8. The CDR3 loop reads CASSLGDRDIHEQYF. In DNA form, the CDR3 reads TGTGCCAGCAGCTTAGGAGACAGGGACATCCACGAGCAGTACTTC.

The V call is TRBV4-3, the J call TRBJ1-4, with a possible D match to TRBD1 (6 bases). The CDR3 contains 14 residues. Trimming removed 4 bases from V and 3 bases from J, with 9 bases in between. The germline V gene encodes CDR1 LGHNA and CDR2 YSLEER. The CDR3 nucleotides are TGCGCCAGCAGCCTGGACAGATCTAATGAAAAACTGTTTTTT. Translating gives CASSLDRSNEKLFF.

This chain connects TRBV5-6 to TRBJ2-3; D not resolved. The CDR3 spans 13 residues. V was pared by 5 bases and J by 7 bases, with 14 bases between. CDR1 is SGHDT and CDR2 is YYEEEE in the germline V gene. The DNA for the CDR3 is TGTGCCAGCAGTGTGGGCCGGACGTATACGCAGTATTTT. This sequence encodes CASSVGRTYTQYF.

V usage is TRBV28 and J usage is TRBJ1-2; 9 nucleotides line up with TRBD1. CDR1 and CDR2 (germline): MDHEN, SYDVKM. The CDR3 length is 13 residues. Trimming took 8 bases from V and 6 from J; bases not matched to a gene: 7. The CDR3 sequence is CASAKGQGDGYTF. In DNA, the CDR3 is TGTGCCAGCGCCAAGGGACAGGGAGATGGCTACACCTTC.

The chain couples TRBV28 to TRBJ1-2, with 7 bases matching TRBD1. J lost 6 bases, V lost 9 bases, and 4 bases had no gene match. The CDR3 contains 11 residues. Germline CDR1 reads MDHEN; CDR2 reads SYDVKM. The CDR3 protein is CARTGQDGYTF. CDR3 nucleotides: TGTGCCAGGACAGGGCAGGATGGCTACACCTTC.